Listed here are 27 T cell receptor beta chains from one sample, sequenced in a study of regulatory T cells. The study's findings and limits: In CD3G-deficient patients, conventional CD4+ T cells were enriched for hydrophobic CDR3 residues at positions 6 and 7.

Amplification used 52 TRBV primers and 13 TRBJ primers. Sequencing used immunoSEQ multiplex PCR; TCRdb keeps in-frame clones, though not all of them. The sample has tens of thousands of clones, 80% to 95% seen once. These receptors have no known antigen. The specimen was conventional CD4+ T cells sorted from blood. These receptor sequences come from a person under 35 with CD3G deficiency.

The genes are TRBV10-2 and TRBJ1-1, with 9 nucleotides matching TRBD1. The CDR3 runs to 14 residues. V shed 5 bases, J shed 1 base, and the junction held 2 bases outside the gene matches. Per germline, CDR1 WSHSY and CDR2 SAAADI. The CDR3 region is CASSPQGANTEAFF. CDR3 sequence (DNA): TGCGCCAGCAGTCCACAGGGGGCGAACACTGAAGCTTTCTTT.

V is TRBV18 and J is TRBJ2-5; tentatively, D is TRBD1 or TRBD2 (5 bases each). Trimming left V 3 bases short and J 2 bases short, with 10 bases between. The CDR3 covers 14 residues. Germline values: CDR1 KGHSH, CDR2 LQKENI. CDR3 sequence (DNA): TGTGCCAGCTCACCCGGGGACGGGCAAGAGACCCAGTACTTC. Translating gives CASSPGDGQETQYF.

The CDR3: CASSLATSGRGETQYF. The CDR3, as DNA: TGCGCCAGCAGCCTGGCAACTAGCGGGAGAGGAGAGACCCAGTACTTC. The chain combines TRBV5-1 with TRBJ2-5; TRBD2 matches 11 bases. The germline gives CDR1 SGHRS, CDR2 YFSETQ. Germline trimming cut 4 bases from V and 4 bases from J; bases unmatched to any gene: 9. This CDR3 is built from 16 residues.

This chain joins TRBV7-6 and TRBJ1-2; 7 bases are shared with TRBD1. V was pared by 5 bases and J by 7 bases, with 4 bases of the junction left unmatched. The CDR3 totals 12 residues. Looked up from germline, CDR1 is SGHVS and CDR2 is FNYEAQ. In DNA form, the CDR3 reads TGTGCCAGCAGCCAGGGGGGCTCTGGCTACACCTTC. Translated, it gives CASSQGGSGYTF.

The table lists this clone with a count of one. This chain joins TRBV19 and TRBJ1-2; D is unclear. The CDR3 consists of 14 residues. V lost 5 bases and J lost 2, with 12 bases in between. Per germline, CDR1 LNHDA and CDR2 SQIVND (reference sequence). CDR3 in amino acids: CASSASTGNYGYTF. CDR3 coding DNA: TGTGCCAGTAGTGCCTCGACGGGGAACTATGGCTACACCTTC.

The CDR3 loop is CASSLGPSYEQYF. Here the CDR3 DNA reads TGTGCCAGCAGCTTAGGACCCTCCTACGAGCAGTACTTC. The J gene is TRBJ2-7, the V gene TRBV7-9; no reliable D call. Germline-derived CDR1 and CDR2 are SEHNR and FQNEAQ (reference sequence). The CDR3 is 13 amino acids. Trimming shortened V by 1 base and J by 0 bases, and 4 bases separated the two germline ends.

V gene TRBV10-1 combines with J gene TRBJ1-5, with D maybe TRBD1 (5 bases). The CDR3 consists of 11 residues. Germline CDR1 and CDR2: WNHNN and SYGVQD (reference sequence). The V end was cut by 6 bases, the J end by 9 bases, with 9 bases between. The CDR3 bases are TGCGCCAGCAGAGGGAGGGGGCCCCAGCATTTT. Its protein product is CASRGRGPQHF.

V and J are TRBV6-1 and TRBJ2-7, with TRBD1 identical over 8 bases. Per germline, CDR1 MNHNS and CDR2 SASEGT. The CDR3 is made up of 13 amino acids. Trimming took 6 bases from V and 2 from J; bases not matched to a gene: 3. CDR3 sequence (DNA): TGTGCCAGCAGAATGACAGGGGCCTACGAGCAGTACTTC. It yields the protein CASRMTGAYEQYF.

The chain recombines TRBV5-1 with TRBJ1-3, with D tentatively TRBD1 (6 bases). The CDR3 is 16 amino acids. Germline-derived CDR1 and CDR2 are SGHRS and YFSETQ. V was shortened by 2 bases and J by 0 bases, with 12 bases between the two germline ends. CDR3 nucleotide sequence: TGCGCCAGCAGCTTAACCGGACAGAGCTCTGGAAACACCATATATTTT. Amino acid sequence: CASSLTGQSSGNTIYF. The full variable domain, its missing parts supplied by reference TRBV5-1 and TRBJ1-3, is KAGVTQTPRYLIKTRGQQVTLSCSPISGHRSVSWYQQTPGQGLQFLFEYFSETQRNKGNFPGRFSGRQFSNSRSEMNVSTLELGDSALYLCASSLTGQSSGNTIYFGEGSWLTVV.

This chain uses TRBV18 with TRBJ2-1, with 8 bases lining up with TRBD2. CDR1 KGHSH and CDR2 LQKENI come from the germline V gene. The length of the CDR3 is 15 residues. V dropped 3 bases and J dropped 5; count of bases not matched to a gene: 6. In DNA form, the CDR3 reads TGTGCCAGCTCACCTCGGGAGGGAACTCACAATGAGCAGTTCTTC. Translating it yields CASSPREGTHNEQFF.

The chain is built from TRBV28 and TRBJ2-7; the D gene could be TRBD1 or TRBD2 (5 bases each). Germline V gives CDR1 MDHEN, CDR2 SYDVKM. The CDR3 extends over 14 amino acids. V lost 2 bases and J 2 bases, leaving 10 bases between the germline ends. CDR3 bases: TGTGCCAGCAGTTTACGGGACCCAACCTACGAGCAGTACTTC. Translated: CASSLRDPTYEQYF.

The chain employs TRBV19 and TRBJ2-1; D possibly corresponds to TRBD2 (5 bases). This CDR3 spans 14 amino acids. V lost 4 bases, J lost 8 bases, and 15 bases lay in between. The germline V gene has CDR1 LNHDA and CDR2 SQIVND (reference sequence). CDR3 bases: TGTGCCAGTAGTACTCGGTTAGGGAGCGATGAGCAGTTCTTC. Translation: CASSTRLGSDEQFF. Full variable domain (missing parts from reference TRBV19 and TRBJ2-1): DGGITQSPKYLFRKEGQNVTLSCEQNLNHDAMYWYRQDPGQGLRLIYYSQIVNDFQKGDIAEGYSVSREKKESFPLTVTSAQKNPTAFYLCASSTRLGSDEQFFGPGTRLTVL.

The CDR3 loop reads CSVSEGQLNYGYTF. The CDR3 region has the DNA TGCAGCGTGTCAGAGGGGCAACTTAACTATGGCTACACCTTC. The rearrangement joins TRBV29-1 to TRBJ1-2, with D maybe TRBD1 (5 bases). CDR1 and CDR2 from the germline V gene are SQVTM and ANQGSEA. The CDR3 contains 14 residues. Trimming pared 6 bases from V and 1 base from J, leaving 15 bases between.

The CDR3 DNA sequence: TGTGCCAGCAGTTGGACAGGGACAGATACGCAGTATTTT. This codes for CASSWTGTDTQYF. The chain links TRBV28 to TRBJ2-3; the match to TRBD1 covers 8 bases. The CDR3 sequence is 13 residues long. CDR1 is MDHEN and CDR2 is SYDVKM in the germline V gene. Trimming removed 4 bases from V and 3 bases from J; junction bases left unmatched: 0.

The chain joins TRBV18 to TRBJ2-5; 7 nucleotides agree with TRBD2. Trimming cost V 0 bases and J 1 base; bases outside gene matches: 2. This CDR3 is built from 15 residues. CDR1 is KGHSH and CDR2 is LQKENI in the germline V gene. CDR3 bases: TGTGCCAGCTCACCACCGGGGGAGGGCCAAGAGACCCAGTACTTC. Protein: CASSPPGEGQETQYF.

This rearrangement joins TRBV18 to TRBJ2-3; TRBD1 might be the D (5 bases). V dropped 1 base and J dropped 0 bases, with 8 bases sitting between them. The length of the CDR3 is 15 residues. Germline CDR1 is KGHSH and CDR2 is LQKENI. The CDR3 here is CASSPQQESTDTQYF. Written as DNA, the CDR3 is TGTGCCAGCTCACCACAACAGGAGAGCACAGATACGCAGTATTTT.

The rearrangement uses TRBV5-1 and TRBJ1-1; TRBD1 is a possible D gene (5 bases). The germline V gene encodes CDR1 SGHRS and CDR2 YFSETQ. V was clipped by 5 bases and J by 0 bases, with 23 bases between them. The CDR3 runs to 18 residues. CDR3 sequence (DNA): TGCGCCAGCAGGGCCTTCGGGACGGAAAAAGCCTTGAACACTGAAGCTTTCTTT. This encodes CASRAFGTEKALNTEAFF.

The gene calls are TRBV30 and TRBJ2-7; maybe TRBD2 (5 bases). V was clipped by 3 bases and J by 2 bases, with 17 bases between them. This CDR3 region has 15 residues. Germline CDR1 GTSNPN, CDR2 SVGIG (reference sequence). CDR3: CAWRGKSTGTYEQYF. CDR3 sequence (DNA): TGTGCCTGGAGGGGGAAGAGTACCGGGACCTACGAGCAGTACTTC. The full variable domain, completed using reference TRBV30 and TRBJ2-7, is SQTIHQWPATLVQPVGSPLSLECTVEGTSNPNLYWYRQAAGRGLQLLFYSVGIGQISSEVPQNLSASRPQDRQFILSSKKLLLSDSGFYLCAWRGKSTGTYEQYFGPGTRLTVT.

The CDR3 coding sequence is TGTGCCAGCAGTACGGGACAGGCCACAGATACGCAGTATTTT. This gives the protein CASSTGQATDTQYF. The chain joins TRBV6-1 to TRBJ2-3; 8 bases line up with TRBD1. The CDR3 contains 14 residues. The germline gives CDR1 MNHNS, CDR2 SASEGT. The junction had 3 bases not matched to a gene; V was cut back by 5 bases and J by 2 bases.

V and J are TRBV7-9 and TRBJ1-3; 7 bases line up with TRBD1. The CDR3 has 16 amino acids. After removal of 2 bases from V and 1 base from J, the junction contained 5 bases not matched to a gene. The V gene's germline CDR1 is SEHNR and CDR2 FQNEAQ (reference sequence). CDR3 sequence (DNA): TGTGCCAGCAGCTTAACGACAGGGACGTCTGGAAACACCATATATTTT. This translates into CASSLTTGTSGNTIYF.

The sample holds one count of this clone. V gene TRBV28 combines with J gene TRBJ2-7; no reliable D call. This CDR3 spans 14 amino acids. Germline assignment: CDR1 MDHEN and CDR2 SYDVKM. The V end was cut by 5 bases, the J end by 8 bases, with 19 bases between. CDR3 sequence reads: CASSTGLFHAKQYF. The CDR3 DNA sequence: TGTGCCAGCAGTACGGGTCTATTCCACGCCAAGCAGTACTTC.

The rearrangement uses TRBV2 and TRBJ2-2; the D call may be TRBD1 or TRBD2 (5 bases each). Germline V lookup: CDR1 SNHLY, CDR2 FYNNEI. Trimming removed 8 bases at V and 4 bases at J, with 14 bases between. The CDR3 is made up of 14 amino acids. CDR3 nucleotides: TGTGCCAGCTCCTTGGGACGGGCCACCGGGGAGCTGTTTTTT. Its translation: CASSLGRATGELFF.

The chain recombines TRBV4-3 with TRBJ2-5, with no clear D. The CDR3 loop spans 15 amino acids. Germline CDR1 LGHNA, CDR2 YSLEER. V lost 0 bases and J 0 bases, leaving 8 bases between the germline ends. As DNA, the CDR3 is TGCGCCAGCAGCCAAGAGCCCTCGCACCAAGAGACCCAGTACTTC. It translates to CASSQEPSHQETQYF.

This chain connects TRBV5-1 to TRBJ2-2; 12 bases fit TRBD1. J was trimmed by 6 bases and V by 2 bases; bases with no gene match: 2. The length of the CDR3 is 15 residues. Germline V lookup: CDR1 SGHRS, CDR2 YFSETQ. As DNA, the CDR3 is TGCGCCAGCAGCTTCGGGACAGGGGGCTCCGGGGAGCTGTTTTTT. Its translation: CASSFGTGGSGELFF.

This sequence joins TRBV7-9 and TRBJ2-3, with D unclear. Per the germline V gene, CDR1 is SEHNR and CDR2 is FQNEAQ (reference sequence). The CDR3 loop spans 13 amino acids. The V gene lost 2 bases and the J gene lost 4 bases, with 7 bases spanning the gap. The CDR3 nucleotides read TGTGCCAGCAGCTTATATCCCCCAGATACGCAGTATTTT. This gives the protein CASSLYPPDTQYF.

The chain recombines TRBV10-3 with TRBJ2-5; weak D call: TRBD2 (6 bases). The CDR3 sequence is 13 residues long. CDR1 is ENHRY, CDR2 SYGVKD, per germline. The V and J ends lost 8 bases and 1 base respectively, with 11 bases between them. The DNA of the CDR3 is TGTGCCATCCAAGGAGGGGTCCAAGAGACCCAGTACTTC. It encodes CAIQGGVQETQYF.

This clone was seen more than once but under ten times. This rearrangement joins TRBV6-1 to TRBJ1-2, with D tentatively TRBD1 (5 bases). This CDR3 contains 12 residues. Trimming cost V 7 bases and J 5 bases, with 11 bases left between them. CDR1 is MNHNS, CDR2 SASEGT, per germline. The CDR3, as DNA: TGTGCCAGCATGGGAGACAGTTATGGCTACACCTTC. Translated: CASMGDSYGYTF.